Listed here is a single T cell receptor beta chain. The data were taken from a study of blood T cell repertoires in COVID-19. Study-wide background: COVID-19 samples collected from the United States, Italy and Spain covered acute and convalescent phases. Sources were T cells, B-cell-depleted T cells, or PBMCs; the material itself was cDNA or gDNA.

The CDR3 totals 13 residues. V was clipped by 4 bases and J by 2 bases, with 9 bases between them. The germline V gene encodes CDR1 SGHRS and CDR2 YFSETQ. Per the authors' pipeline: Reference gene primer amplification yielded estimated nucleated cell counts. Assay used: immunoSEQ multiplex PCR; TCRdb lists only in-frame clones, some missing. V, J and clone size are those of that table, while D and trimming were read from the DNA. The profile shows approximately 130,000 clones, approximately 87% of them singletons. This rearrangement joins TRBV5-1 to TRBJ1-2, with no clear D. The sequenced sample consisted of peripheral blood. The TCR sequence derives from a woman in her forties or fifties with acute or convalescent COVID-19. CDR3 coding DNA: TGCGCCAGCAGCCACGGGGAAAACTATGGCTACACCTTC. Translation gives CASSHGENYGYTF.